This record concerns one T cell receptor beta chain sequence. This table comes from immunoSEQ multiplex PCR, and its TCRdb copy is limited to in-frame clones, with some not included. The sample lists roughly 45,000 clones; approximately 79% were seen once. The germline V and J ends were trimmed by 0 bases and 5 bases, with 9 bases remaining between them. From germline, CDR1 is SGHDT and CDR2 YYEEEE. This CDR3 comprises 14 residues. This entry comes from a study of OX40 agonist ivuxolimab in advanced cancers. At the level of the study: Dose-escalation patients suffered from hepatocellular carcinoma, melanoma, renal cell or head and neck cancer.

The chain links TRBV5-6 to TRBJ1-5; D is unclear. This receptor was taken from an adult with an advanced solid tumor such as melanoma, head and neck, liver or kidney cancer. Source: CD4+ or CD8+ T cells sorted from blood, taken in a trial of the OX40 agonist ivuxolimab. The DNA of the CDR3 is TGTGCCAGCAGCTTGGGGTCGTGGGATCAGCCCCAGCATTTT. It specifies CASSLGSWDQPQHF.